Sequencing of this TCR beta chain was carried out in a study of T cells in Graves' hyperthyroidism and ophthalmopathy. Using RNA transcripts as the source, TCR beta CDR3 regions were amplified. HTBI primers drove first-round RT-PCR of the TCR CDR3. A single record per CDR3 protein comes from TCRdb applying MiXCR to the multiplex PCR reads. The repertoire includes approximately 490,000 distinct CDR3 sequences, roughly 22% of them detected once, and around 47% sits in the top ten. Exclusion followed for patients with uncontrolled infection, other autoimmune disease, pregnancy or lactation. The germline V gene has CDR1 LGHDT and CDR2 YNNKEL (reference sequence). Trimming shortened V by 0 bases and J by 5 bases, and 8 bases separated the two germline ends. CDR3 length equals 14 residues.

The chain couples TRBV3-1 to TRBJ2-1; unclear D gene. Sequencing used blood. This sequence was found in a woman between 65 and 79 years old with Graves' ophthalmopathy. The CDR3 DNA is TGTGCCAGCAGCCAAGATCCCCAGGACAATGAGCAGTTCTTC. It specifies CASSQDPQDNEQFF.